This entry lists 3 T cell receptor beta chains sequenced from one sample in a study of CXCR3-negative and CXCR3-positive naive CD8 T cells. General study results and limits: In CXCR3-positive naive cells, the TRB CDR3s were more hydrophobic than in CXCR3-negative naive cells.

Via 5' RACE with UMI labels, TRB cDNA libraries were prepared. TCRdb reprocessed the 5' RACE reads and reports one entry per CDR3 protein, with no DNA. The sample has about 150,000 distinct CDR3 sequences, and its top ten clones hold roughly 0.39%. No antigen has been assigned to these receptors. Sequences were obtained from naive CXCR3+ CD8+ T cells from blood. As to subset: CD45RO-CCR7+CD27+CD95- naive CD8+ T cells expressing CXCR3 (TNR3+). The source is a human donor in good health. Some clones in this sample may be carry-over from other donors' samples.

The chain carries TRBV28 and TRBJ2-1; the TCRdb call, TRBD1, lacks DNA for checking. CDR1 is MDHEN, CDR2 SYDVKM, per germline. This CDR3 is 13 amino acids long. The CDR3 loop is CASSLMSGTGRFF. The whole variable domain, filled in from reference TRBV28 and TRBJ2-1, reads DVKVTQSSRYLVKRTGEKVFLECVQDMDHENMFWYRQDPGLGLRLIYFSYDVKMKEKGDIPEGYSVSREKKERFSLILESASTNQTSMYLCASSLMSGTGRFFGPGTRLTVL.

The J gene is TRBJ2-7, the V gene TRBV6-5; TCRdb calls TRBD2, which cannot be checked without DNA. This CDR3 has 18 amino acids. Germline assignment: CDR1 MNHEY and CDR2 SVGAGI. The CDR3 reads CASSYSSFVRESGYEQYF.

The chain uses TRBV2 and TRBJ2-1; TCRdb's D call, TRBD2, is unchecked because there is no DNA. Germline V gene lookup returns CDR1 SNHLY and CDR2 FYNNEI. There are 15 residues in the CDR3. The CDR3 sequence is CASRGEGESYNEQFF.